The clone carrying this T cell receptor beta chain was observed many times. Unique molecular identifiers tagged the TCRbeta library. TCRdb redid the calling of the PCR reads with MiXCR, one entry per CDR3 protein. The sample consists of about 640,000 distinct CDR3 sequences, over 15% of them appearing once. The data were obtained in a study of T-cell reconstitution after alpha-beta-depleted transplantation in children. V dropped 6 bases and J dropped 8 bases, with 14 bases sitting between them. This CDR3 spans 13 amino acids. CDR1 is MNHEY and CDR2 is SVGAGI in the germline V gene. The chain has TRBV6-5 and TRBJ2-1; no reliable D call. Specimen: PBMCs from the stem cell graft donor, collected from the stem cell graft. This sequence originates from a human donor who donated a stem cell graft to a child with acute myeloid leukemia. CDR3 sequence: CASSRIGLDEQFF. Here the CDR3 DNA reads TGTGCCAGCAGCCGAATCGGGCTGGATGAGCAGTTCTTC.